This is a list of T cell receptor beta chains from one sample in a study of shared clonotypes between healthy human individuals. The table came from immunoSEQ multiplex PCR; TCRdb's copy has only in-frame clones and leaves some out. The table records roughly 2.6 million clones, approximately 92% of them present only once. The source material was naive CD4+ T cells sorted from blood. These receptors were taken from a man between 18 and 35 years old in good health. Each CDR3 is given with its conserved first and last residue. The D gene is left open where the match is weak. Size is omitted from some rows. Given values are once, few, many or a class for expanded clones.

CDR3 protein: CASSVGQPANTEAFF
CDR3 DNA: TGCGCCAGCAGCGTGGGACAGCCGGCGAACACTGAAGCTTTCTTT
J gene: TRBJ1-1
V gene: TRBV5-1
clone size: -
D gene: TRBD1

CDR3 protein: CASSPGQRDNTGELFF
CDR3 DNA: TGCGCCAGCAGCCCTGGACAGCGGGACAACACCGGGGAGCTGTTTTTT
J gene: TRBJ2-2
V gene: TRBV4-3
clone size: -
D gene: -

CDR3 protein: CASSLESWGGGYNEQFF
CDR3 DNA: TGTGCCAGCAGCTTGGAGTCCTGGGGCGGGGGGTACAATGAGCAGTTCTTC
J gene: TRBJ2-1
V gene: TRBV5-4
clone size: -
D gene: TRBD2

CDR3 protein: CASRTSGGRETQYF
CDR3 DNA: TGTGCCAGCAGAACAAGCGGGGGGCGGGAGACCCAGTACTTC
J gene: TRBJ2-5
V gene: TRBV2
clone size: -
D gene: TRBD2

CDR3 protein: CASSRQGYYNSPLHF
CDR3 DNA: TGTGCCAGCTCACGACAGGGATACTATAATTCACCCCTCCACTTT
J gene: TRBJ1-6
V gene: TRBV18
clone size: -
D gene: TRBD1

CDR3 protein: CASSLDPTTDTQYF
CDR3 DNA: TGTGCCAGCAGCTTAGATCCGACCACAGATACGCAGTATTTT
J gene: TRBJ2-3
V gene: TRBV11-3
clone size: -
D gene: -

CDR3 protein: CASSETDSNQPQHF
CDR3 DNA: TGTGCCAGCAGTGAGACCGATAGCAATCAGCCCCAGCATTTT
J gene: TRBJ1-5
V gene: TRBV2
clone size: -
D gene: -

CDR3 protein: CASSVGQGNVYEQYF
CDR3 DNA: TGTGCCAGCTCAGTGGGACAGGGGAACGTTTACGAGCAGTACTTC
J gene: TRBJ2-7
V gene: TRBV18
clone size: -
D gene: TRBD1

CDR3 protein: CASSLSASGYQETQYF
CDR3 DNA: TGCGCCAGCAGCTTGTCAGCTAGCGGTTACCAAGAGACCCAGTACTTC
J gene: TRBJ2-5
V gene: TRBV5-1
clone size: -
D gene: TRBD2

CDR3 protein: CASAPGLRDNEQFF
CDR3 DNA: TGTGCCAGCGCTCCGGGACTACGGGACAATGAGCAGTTCTTC
J gene: TRBJ2-1
V gene: TRBV18
clone size: -
D gene: TRBD2

CDR3 protein: CASSPRLDEQYF
CDR3 DNA: TGTGCCAGCTCACCTCGACTAGACGAGCAGTACTTC
J gene: TRBJ2-7
V gene: TRBV18
clone size: -
D gene: -

CDR3 protein: CAWGLQGAGEQYF
CDR3 DNA: TGTGCCTGGGGCCTCCAAGGGGCTGGCGAGCAGTACTTC
J gene: TRBJ2-7
V gene: TRBV30
clone size: once
D gene: -

CDR3 protein: CASSPRLAGVYEQYF
CDR3 DNA: TGTGCCAGCAGCCCTAGACTAGCGGGAGTCTACGAGCAGTACTTC
J gene: TRBJ2-7
V gene: TRBV7-9
clone size: -
D gene: TRBD2

CDR3 protein: CASNGGRANNEQFF
CDR3 DNA: TGTGCCAGCAATGGCGGGAGGGCCAACAATGAGCAGTTCTTC
J gene: TRBJ2-1
V gene: TRBV2
clone size: -
D gene: TRBD2

CDR3 protein: CAWTATRGFNEKLFF
CDR3 DNA: TGTGCCTGGACCGCGACAAGGGGGTTTAATGAAAAACTGTTTTTT
J gene: TRBJ1-4
V gene: TRBV30
clone size: -
D gene: -

CDR3 protein: CASSSVRNEKLFF
CDR3 DNA: TGTGCCAGCTCATCCGTCCGGAATGAAAAACTGTTTTTT
J gene: TRBJ1-4
V gene: TRBV18
clone size: -
D gene: -

CDR3 protein: CATSREPLTSLGAKNIQYF
CDR3 DNA: TGTGCCACCAGCCGCGAACCGCTAACGTCCCTTGGAGCCAAAAACATTCAGTACTTC
J gene: TRBJ2-4
V gene: TRBV15
clone size: -
D gene: -

CDR3 protein: CASSLDPGKNEQYF
CDR3 DNA: TGTGCCAGCAGCTTAGACCCAGGGAAAAACGAGCAGTACTTC
J gene: TRBJ2-7
V gene: TRBV7-9
clone size: -
D gene: -

CDR3 protein: CAISVGGTTGELFF
CDR3 DNA: TGTGCCATCAGTGTCGGGGGAACCACCGGGGAGCTGTTTTTT
J gene: TRBJ2-2
V gene: TRBV10-3
clone size: -
D gene: -

CDR3 protein: CASSSRPGLAINTGELFF
CDR3 DNA: TGTGCCAGCAGCTCCCGCCCGGGACTAGCGATAAACACCGGGGAGCTGTTTTTT
J gene: TRBJ2-2
V gene: TRBV9
clone size: once
D gene: TRBD2

CDR3 protein: CASSQGGLAKSTDTQYF
CDR3 DNA: TGCGCCAGCAGCCAAGGGGGACTAGCCAAAAGCACAGATACGCAGTATTTT
J gene: TRBJ2-3
V gene: TRBV4-1
clone size: -
D gene: TRBD2

CDR3 protein: CASSIGQGSGYTF
CDR3 DNA: TGTGCCAGCAGTATCGGACAGGGGTCTGGCTACACCTTC
J gene: TRBJ1-2
V gene: TRBV2
clone size: -
D gene: TRBD1

CDR3 protein: CAWIRGLAGGTSYNEQFF
CDR3 DNA: TGTGCCTGGATTAGAGGACTAGCGGGGGGGACCTCCTACAATGAGCAGTTCTTC
J gene: TRBJ2-1
V gene: TRBV30
clone size: -
D gene: TRBD2

CDR3 protein: CASSQAYSPLHF
CDR3 DNA: TGTGCCAGCAGCCAAGCATATTCACCCCTCCACTTT
J gene: TRBJ1-6
V gene: TRBV14
clone size: -
D gene: -

CDR3 protein: CASSLLAGEGPYEQYF
CDR3 DNA: TGTGCCAGCAGTTTACTAGCGGGGGAGGGCCCCTACGAGCAGTACTTC
J gene: TRBJ2-7
V gene: TRBV6-5
clone size: -
D gene: TRBD2

CDR3 protein: CASMWNQYMNTEAFF
CDR3 DNA: TGTGCCAGCATGTGGAACCAATACATGAACACTGAAGCTTTCTTT
J gene: TRBJ1-1
V gene: TRBV6-1
clone size: -
D gene: -

CDR3 protein: CASSRSDRSSYEQYF
CDR3 DNA: TGTGCCAGCAGCCGGTCGGACAGGAGCTCCTACGAGCAGTACTTC
J gene: TRBJ2-7
V gene: TRBV5-4
clone size: once
D gene: TRBD1

CDR3 protein: CASSQGVWSNQPQHF
CDR3 DNA: TGCGCCAGCAGCCAAGGGGTCTGGAGCAATCAGCCCCAGCATTTT
J gene: TRBJ1-5
V gene: TRBV4-1
clone size: -
D gene: -

CDR3 protein: CATTAGTGGYEQYF
CDR3 DNA: TGTGCAACGACTGCGGGGACAGGGGGCTACGAGCAGTACTTC
J gene: TRBJ2-7
V gene: TRBV6-6
clone size: -
D gene: TRBD1

CDR3 protein: CASSPFLQGDSKKLFF
CDR3 DNA: TGTGCCAGCAGCCCTTTTCTACAGGGGGATAGTAAAAAACTGTTTTTT
J gene: TRBJ1-4
V gene: TRBV5-8
clone size: -
D gene: TRBD1

CDR3 protein: CASSQPGRAFQETQYF
CDR3 DNA: TGCGCCAGCAGCCAGCCCGGTAGAGCCTTCCAAGAGACCCAGTACTTC
J gene: TRBJ2-5
V gene: TRBV4-1
clone size: -
D gene: -

CDR3 protein: CASSQGLIGGNEQFF
CDR3 DNA: TGTGCCAGCAGCCAGGGCCTTATAGGGGGGAATGAGCAGTTCTTC
J gene: TRBJ2-1
V gene: TRBV9
clone size: few
D gene: -

CDR3 protein: CASSRYTEAFF
CDR3 DNA: TGTGCCAGCAGCAGGTACACTGAAGCTTTCTTT
J gene: TRBJ1-1
V gene: TRBV5-6
clone size: -
D gene: -

CDR3 protein: CASSPGHSNTEAFF
CDR3 DNA: TGCGCCAGCAGCCCGGGACACTCGAACACTGAAGCTTTCTTT
J gene: TRBJ1-1
V gene: TRBV5-1
clone size: -
D gene: -

CDR3 protein: CASSLSGTHLSYEQYF
CDR3 DNA: TGTGCCAGCAGCTTATCCGGGACACATCTATCCTACGAGCAGTACTTC
J gene: TRBJ2-7
V gene: TRBV7-6
clone size: -
D gene: -

CDR3 protein: CASSITGSTGELFF
CDR3 DNA: TGTGCCAGCAGCATAACAGGGAGCACCGGGGAGCTGTTTTTT
J gene: TRBJ2-2
V gene: TRBV5-4
clone size: once
D gene: -

CDR3 protein: CASSQSNGGVAEQFF
CDR3 DNA: TGTGCCAGCAGCCAATCGAACGGGGGGGTCGCTGAGCAGTTCTTC
J gene: TRBJ2-1
V gene: TRBV4-2
clone size: -
D gene: TRBD2

CDR3 protein: CASSLGQGTGELFF
CDR3 DNA: TGCGCCAGCAGCTTGGGACAGGGGACCGGGGAGCTGTTTTTT
J gene: TRBJ2-2
V gene: TRBV5-1
clone size: -
D gene: TRBD1

CDR3 protein: CASSYLTRDGPRGYTF
CDR3 DNA: TGTGCCAGCAGTTACTTAACCCGGGACGGGCCTCGGGGCTACACCTTC
J gene: TRBJ1-2
V gene: TRBV6-6
clone size: -
D gene: -

CDR3 protein: CASSGRQDYGYTF
CDR3 DNA: TGTGCCAGCAGTGGTAGGCAGGACTATGGCTACACCTTC
J gene: TRBJ1-2
V gene: TRBV2
clone size: once
D gene: -

CDR3 protein: CASSLAGQGVQETQYF
CDR3 DNA: TGTGCCAGCAGCTTAGCGGGACAGGGCGTCCAAGAGACCCAGTACTTC
J gene: TRBJ2-5
V gene: TRBV7-9
clone size: -
D gene: TRBD1

CDR3 protein: CASWGFLYGYTF
CDR3 DNA: TGTGCCAGCTGGGGCTTCCTCTATGGCTACACCTTC
J gene: TRBJ1-2
V gene: TRBV9
clone size: -
D gene: -

CDR3 protein: CASSSAMEGGPFSTTDTQYF
CDR3 DNA: TGCGCCAGCAGCTCCGCTATGGAGGGAGGACCCTTCTCGACCACAGATACGCAGTATTTT
J gene: TRBJ2-3
V gene: TRBV5-1
clone size: -
D gene: -

CDR3 protein: CASSLQGGSNQPQHF
CDR3 DNA: TGTGCCAGCAGCTTGCAGGGTGGGAGCAATCAGCCCCAGCATTTT
J gene: TRBJ1-5
V gene: TRBV7-2
clone size: -
D gene: -

CDR3 protein: CASYQGASEQYF
CDR3 DNA: TGCGCCAGCTACCAGGGGGCTAGCGAGCAGTACTTC
J gene: TRBJ2-7
V gene: TRBV10-2
clone size: -
D gene: TRBD1

CDR3 protein: CASIFGREADTQYF
CDR3 DNA: TGCGCCAGCATTTTCGGCAGGGAGGCAGATACGCAGTATTTT
J gene: TRBJ2-3
V gene: TRBV10-2
clone size: -
D gene: -

CDR3 protein: CAWSRAVEGYTF
CDR3 DNA: TGTGCCTGGAGTCGCGCGGTGGAGGGCTACACCTTC
J gene: TRBJ1-2
V gene: TRBV30
clone size: -
D gene: -

CDR3 protein: CASSPISGQGPKTQYF
CDR3 DNA: TGTGCCAGCAGTCCGATATCGGGACAGGGGCCCAAGACCCAGTACTTC
J gene: TRBJ2-5
V gene: TRBV27
clone size: once
D gene: TRBD1

CDR3 protein: CASSSPRGQNTEAFF
CDR3 DNA: TGTGCCAGTAGTTCCCCCAGGGGGCAGAACACTGAAGCTTTCTTT
J gene: TRBJ1-1
V gene: TRBV19
clone size: -
D gene: TRBD1

CDR3 protein: CSVAQSNYEQYF
CDR3 DNA: TGCAGCGTTGCACAGAGTAACTACGAGCAGTACTTC
J gene: TRBJ2-7
V gene: TRBV29-1
clone size: -
D gene: -

CDR3 protein: CASSPRSGFSNQPQHF
CDR3 DNA: TGTGCCAGCAGCCCGAGGTCTGGGTTTAGCAATCAGCCCCAGCATTTT
J gene: TRBJ1-5
V gene: TRBV7-2
clone size: -
D gene: -

CDR3 protein: CSVRTGLTGELFF
CDR3 DNA: TGCAGCGTCCGGACAGGTTTGACCGGGGAGCTGTTTTTT
J gene: TRBJ2-2
V gene: TRBV29-1
clone size: -
D gene: TRBD1

CDR3 protein: CASSLGTSGSSEQYF
CDR3 DNA: TGTGCCAGCAGCCTAGGGACTAGCGGGAGTAGCGAGCAGTACTTC
J gene: TRBJ2-7
V gene: TRBV7-2
clone size: -
D gene: TRBD2

CDR3 protein: CASSLGIPNDTQYF
CDR3 DNA: TGCGCCAGCAGCTTGGGTATACCGAACGATACGCAGTATTTT
J gene: TRBJ2-3
V gene: TRBV5-1
clone size: -
D gene: -

CDR3 protein: CASSPSGATNEKLFF
CDR3 DNA: TGTGCCAGCAGTCCGTCGGGGGCAACTAATGAAAAACTGTTTTTT
J gene: TRBJ1-4
V gene: TRBV28
clone size: once
D gene: -